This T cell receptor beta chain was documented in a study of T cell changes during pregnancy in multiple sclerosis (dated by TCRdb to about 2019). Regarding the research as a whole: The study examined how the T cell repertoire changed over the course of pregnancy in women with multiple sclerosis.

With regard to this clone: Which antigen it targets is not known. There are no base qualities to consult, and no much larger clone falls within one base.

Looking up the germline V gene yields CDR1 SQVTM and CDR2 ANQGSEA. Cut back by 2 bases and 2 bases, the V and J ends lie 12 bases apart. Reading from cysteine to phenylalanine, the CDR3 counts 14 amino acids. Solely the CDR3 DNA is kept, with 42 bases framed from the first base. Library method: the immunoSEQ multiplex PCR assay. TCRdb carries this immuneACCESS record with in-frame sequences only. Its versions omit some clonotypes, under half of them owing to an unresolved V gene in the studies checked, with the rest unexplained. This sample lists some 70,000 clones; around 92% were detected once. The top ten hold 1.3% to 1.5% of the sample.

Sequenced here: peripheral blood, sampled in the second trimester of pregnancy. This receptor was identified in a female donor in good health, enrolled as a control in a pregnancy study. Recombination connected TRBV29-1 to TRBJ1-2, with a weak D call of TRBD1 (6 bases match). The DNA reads TGCAGCGTTGAAATGGTCGACAGGAACTATGGCTACACCTTC. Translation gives CSVEMVDRNYGYTF.